This T cell receptor (beta chain) is from a study of OX40 agonist ivuxolimab in advanced cancers. Whole-study context: While on treatment, patients had intravenous ivuxolimab at 0.01 to 10 mg/kg every 2 weeks. Two patients with cutaneous melanoma and one with hepatocellular carcinoma, three in total, showed partial responses. Notes on the study in general: Compared with CD4+, CD8+ T cells on average had more expanded clones.

Regarding this clone: The antigen is undetermined.

Germline CDR1 is LNHDA and CDR2 is SQIVND (reference sequence). Trimming removed 2 bases at V and 0 bases at J, with 8 bases between. The CDR3 is 14 residues long. Profiled with immunoSEQ multiplex PCR; TCRdb holds only in-frame clones, not every one. The sample carries 100,000 or so clones, around 85% recorded once. Blood samples were obtained at baseline, cycle 4 day 1, and cycle 7 day 1. This sequence joins TRBV19 and TRBJ2-7, with D unclear. Specimen: CD4+ or CD8+ T cells sorted from blood, collected in a trial of the OX40 agonist ivuxolimab. The TCR was taken from an adult with an advanced solid tumor such as melanoma, head and neck, liver or kidney cancer. The CDR3 reads CASSIRPNSYEQYF. DNA for the CDR3: TGTGCCAGTAGTATACGGCCTAACTCCTACGAGCAGTACTTC. The variable domain in full, completed from reference TRBV19 and TRBJ2-7, reads DGGITQSPKYLFRKEGQNVTLSCEQNLNHDAMYWYRQDPGQGLRLIYYSQIVNDFQKGDIAEGYSVSREKKESFPLTVTSAQKNPTAFYLCASSIRPNSYEQYFGPGTRLTVT.